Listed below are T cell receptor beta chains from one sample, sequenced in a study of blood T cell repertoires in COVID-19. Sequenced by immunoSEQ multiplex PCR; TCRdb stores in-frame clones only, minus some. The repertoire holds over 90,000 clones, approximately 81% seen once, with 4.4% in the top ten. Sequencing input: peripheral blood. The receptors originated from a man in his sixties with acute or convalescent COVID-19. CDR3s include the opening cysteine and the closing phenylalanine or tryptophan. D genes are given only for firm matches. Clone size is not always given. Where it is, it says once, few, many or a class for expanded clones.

DNA: TGTGCCAGCAGCCCATCCTTTCTCGAGGCTTCACCCCTCCACTTT
CDR3: CASSPSFLEASPLHF
J: TRBJ1-6
D: -
V: TRBV4-2
size: -
length: 15

DNA: TGTGCCAGCAGCCCGACACTGGGACAGGGCGGGTCCTATGGCTACACCTTC
CDR3: CASSPTLGQGGSYGYTF
J: TRBJ1-2
D: TRBD1
V: TRBV3-1/TRBV3-2
size: -
length: 17

DNA: TGCAGTGCTTACAGGGATCCTGAAGCTTTCTTT
CDR3: CSAYRDPEAFF
J: TRBJ1-1
D: -
V: TRBV20-1
size: -
length: 11

DNA: TGTGCCAGCTCCGCTTCACAGCAGGGGGCAATAGGCTACACCTTC
CDR3: CASSASQQGAIGYTF
J: TRBJ1-2
D: TRBD1
V: TRBV18
size: -
length: 15

DNA: TGTGCCACCATCCAATCCGTAGGGGGCGGGAACGAGCAGTACTTC
CDR3: CATIQSVGGGNEQYF
J: TRBJ2-7
D: -
V: TRBV24-1
size: -
length: 15

DNA: TGTGCCAGCAGCCCAAAAACAGGGATCGAGCAGTACTTC
CDR3: CASSPKTGIEQYF
J: TRBJ2-7
D: -
V: TRBV11-2
size: few
length: 13

DNA: TGTGCCAGCAGCATGGCGGGAGTTTTGGATGAGCAGTTCTTC
CDR3: CASSMAGVLDEQFF
J: TRBJ2-1
D: TRBD2
V: TRBV28
size: -
length: 14

DNA: TGTGCCAGTTCTCAGGGGAACACCGGGGAGCTGTTTTTT
CDR3: CASSQGNTGELFF
J: TRBJ2-2
D: -
V: TRBV18
size: -
length: 13

DNA: TGTGCCAGCAGTGGGGACAGGGAATATGGCTACACCTTC
CDR3: CASSGDREYGYTF
J: TRBJ1-2
D: TRBD1
V: TRBV2
size: once
length: 13

DNA: TGTGCCAGCAGCTTAGGGACAGGGGTCTCACCCCTCCACTTT
CDR3: CASSLGTGVSPLHF
J: TRBJ1-6
D: TRBD1
V: TRBV7-8
size: -
length: 14

DNA: TGTGCCAGCAGCTATGCGGGGGGGTCCCAAGAGACCCAGTACTTC
CDR3: CASSYAGGSQETQYF
J: TRBJ2-5
D: TRBD2
V: TRBV5-4
size: -
length: 15

DNA: TGTGCCACCAGCAGAGTCAACGGAGGGACGAGAAACACCATATATTTT
CDR3: CATSRVNGGTRNTIYF
J: TRBJ1-3
D: -
V: TRBV15
size: -
length: 16

DNA: TGTGCCAGCAGTGACTGGACGACAGGTGGATCCTACGAGCAGTACTTC
CDR3: CASSDWTTGGSYEQYF
J: TRBJ2-7
D: -
V: TRBV6-2/TRBV6-3
size: -
length: 16

DNA: TGTGCCAGCAGGCCTGACAGGGGCAAGTTCCACGAGCAGTACTTC
CDR3: CASRPDRGKFHEQYF
J: TRBJ2-7
D: TRBD1
V: TRBV5-4
size: -
length: 15

DNA: TGTGCCAGCAGCCCTAGGACAGGGAGCGAAAAACTGTTTTTT
CDR3: CASSPRTGSEKLFF
J: TRBJ1-4
D: TRBD1
V: TRBV7-2
size: -
length: 14

DNA: TGCGCCAGCAGTCCTCCTGGACATAGTGGAAACACCATATATTTT
CDR3: CASSPPGHSGNTIYF
J: TRBJ1-3
D: -
V: TRBV23-1
size: -
length: 15

DNA: TGTGCCAGCAGCAGGGACAGAGGAAACACCATATATTTT
CDR3: CASSRDRGNTIYF
J: TRBJ1-3
D: TRBD1
V: TRBV5-6
size: -
length: 13

DNA: TGCGCCAGCAGCTGGGGGGGCACGAACACTGAAGCTTTCTTT
CDR3: CASSWGGTNTEAFF
J: TRBJ1-1
D: -
V: TRBV5-1
size: -
length: 14

DNA: TGTGCCAGCAGCTCGGGGACAGGGGGTACCGGTGAAAAACTGTTTTTT
CDR3: CASSSGTGGTGEKLFF
J: TRBJ1-4
D: TRBD1
V: TRBV11-2
size: -
length: 16

DNA: TGTGCCAGCAGCTTAAGACTATCGTCTGGGGCCAACGTCCTGACTTTC
CDR3: CASSLRLSSGANVLTF
J: TRBJ2-6
D: -
V: TRBV7-2
size: -
length: 16

DNA: TGTGCCAGCAGCTCCGGACTAGCGAATGAGCAGTTCTTC
CDR3: CASSSGLANEQFF
J: TRBJ2-1
D: TRBD2
V: TRBV5-4
size: -
length: 13

DNA: TGTGCCAGCAGCCAAGGGACTAGCGGGAAGACCCAGTACTTC
CDR3: CASSQGTSGKTQYF
J: TRBJ2-5
D: TRBD2
V: TRBV6-5
size: -
length: 14

DNA: TGTGCCAGCTCAGTGGGGGCCAGAGCCAAAAACATTCAGTACTTC
CDR3: CASSVGARAKNIQYF
J: TRBJ2-4
D: -
V: TRBV18
size: -
length: 15

DNA: TGTGCCAGCAGTTTATCGCGCGAGCAGTACTTC
CDR3: CASSLSREQYF
J: TRBJ2-7
D: -
V: TRBV28
size: -
length: 11

DNA: TGTGCCAGCAGTGATGGGGGAGGTGATCAGCCCCAGCATTTT
CDR3: CASSDGGGDQPQHF
J: TRBJ1-5
D: -
V: TRBV6-1
size: -
length: 14

DNA: TGTGCCAGCTCAGCGTTTCGGGGGGACAGGAATTCACCCCTCCACTTT
CDR3: CASSAFRGDRNSPLHF
J: TRBJ1-6
D: TRBD1
V: TRBV18
size: -
length: 16

DNA: TGTGCCAGCAGCTCGGGGACAGGGGGATCCTACGAGCAGTACTTC
CDR3: CASSSGTGGSYEQYF
J: TRBJ2-7
D: TRBD1
V: TRBV7-3
size: -
length: 15

DNA: TGCGCCAGCAGCCAATCACACGGGTCCGGAAACACCATATATTTT
CDR3: CASSQSHGSGNTIYF
J: TRBJ1-3
D: -
V: TRBV4-1
size: medium-sized
length: 15

DNA: TGTGCCAGCAGCCTAGGTAGCGGTGGTAGTACAGATACGCAGTATTTT
CDR3: CASSLGSGGSTDTQYF
J: TRBJ2-3
D: -
V: TRBV7-9
size: -
length: 16

DNA: TGTGCCAGCAGCTTAAGACTAGCGGGAGTGGAAGAGCAGTTCTTC
CDR3: CASSLRLAGVEEQFF
J: TRBJ2-1
D: TRBD2
V: TRBV7-3
size: -
length: 15

DNA: TGTGCCAGCAGCTTTGGGACTCCGGGGGATACGCAGTATTTT
CDR3: CASSFGTPGDTQYF
J: TRBJ2-3
D: -
V: TRBV11-3
size: -
length: 14

DNA: TGCGCCAGCAGCCGTCTCACCGGGATCAACTATGGCTACACCTTC
CDR3: CASSRLTGINYGYTF
J: TRBJ1-2
D: -
V: TRBV4-3
size: once
length: 15

DNA: TGCAGCGTTGAAGATCTTTCCGGGAACACTGAAGCTTTCTTT
CDR3: CSVEDLSGNTEAFF
J: TRBJ1-1
D: -
V: TRBV29-1
size: -
length: 14

DNA: TGTGCCAGCAGCTTACTACAGGGGGCTCAGCCCCAGCATTTT
CDR3: CASSLLQGAQPQHF
J: TRBJ1-5
D: TRBD1
V: TRBV7-2
size: once
length: 14

DNA: TGTGCCAGTAGTTTTGGAGGAAGCTCCTACGAGCAGTACTTC
CDR3: CASSFGGSSYEQYF
J: TRBJ2-7
D: -
V: TRBV19
size: -
length: 14

DNA: TGTGCCAGCAGTTACTCGCGTGGACAGGCAATATACAATGAGCAGTTCTTC
CDR3: CASSYSRGQAIYNEQFF
J: TRBJ2-1
D: TRBD1
V: TRBV6-2/TRBV6-3
size: -
length: 17

DNA: TGTGCCAGCAGTTACTCGCGAACTAGCGGGGATACCTACGTGCAGTACTTC
CDR3: CASSYSRTSGDTYVQYF
J: TRBJ2-7
D: TRBD2
V: TRBV6-2/TRBV6-3
size: -
length: 17

DNA: TGTGCCAGCAGTTACGGACAGTACAATGAGCAGTTCTTC
CDR3: CASSYGQYNEQFF
J: TRBJ2-1
D: -
V: TRBV6-2/TRBV6-3
size: -
length: 13

DNA: TGTGCCAGCAGTTTAAAGGGAGCATACTCCTACGAGCAGTACTTC
CDR3: CASSLKGAYSYEQYF
J: TRBJ2-7
D: -
V: TRBV27
size: few
length: 15

DNA: TGTGCCAGCAGCTCCCCTACTAGAGGCACAGATACGCAGTATTTT
CDR3: CASSSPTRGTDTQYF
J: TRBJ2-3
D: -
V: TRBV9
size: -
length: 15

DNA: TGTGCCAGCAGGTTAAACAGAGAATACGAGCAGTACTTC
CDR3: CASRLNREYEQYF
J: TRBJ2-7
D: -
V: TRBV6-5
size: -
length: 13

DNA: TGTGCTAGTGTGCCAGGGGAATCCAGCACAGATACGCAGTATTTT
CDR3: CASVPGESSTDTQYF
J: TRBJ2-3
D: -
V: TRBV12-5
size: -
length: 15

DNA: TGTGCCAGCAGTGGACAGGGGAAAGCTGAAGCTTTCTTT
CDR3: CASSGQGKAEAFF
J: TRBJ1-1
D: TRBD1
V: TRBV27
size: -
length: 13

DNA: TGTGCCAGCGGACCGGACAGAACGTTTGTGGCAGACGAGCAGTACTTC
CDR3: CASGPDRTFVADEQYF
J: TRBJ2-7
D: -
V: TRBV27
size: few
length: 16

DNA: TGTGCCAGCAGTTACTCGCGCGCCCAAACCTACGAGCAGTACTTC
CDR3: CASSYSRAQTYEQYF
J: TRBJ2-7
D: -
V: TRBV6-2/TRBV6-3
size: -
length: 15

DNA: TGTGCCAGCAGCCCCGGCCAGGGGGCTGAAGCTTTCTTT
CDR3: CASSPGQGAEAFF
J: TRBJ1-1
D: TRBD1
V: TRBV28
size: -
length: 13

DNA: TGCAGCGCACAGAACACTGAAGCTTTCTTT
CDR3: CSAQNTEAFF
J: TRBJ1-1
D: -
V: TRBV29-1
size: -
length: 10

DNA: TGTGCCAGCAGCTTATTAGCGGACTCCTACAATGAGCAGTTCTTC
CDR3: CASSLLADSYNEQFF
J: TRBJ2-1
D: -
V: TRBV7-6
size: once
length: 15

DNA: TGTGCCAGCAGCCTACTAGCGGGACTAAAGGGGGCCGGGGAGCTGTTTTTT
CDR3: CASSLLAGLKGAGELFF
J: TRBJ2-2
D: TRBD2
V: TRBV5-4
size: -
length: 17